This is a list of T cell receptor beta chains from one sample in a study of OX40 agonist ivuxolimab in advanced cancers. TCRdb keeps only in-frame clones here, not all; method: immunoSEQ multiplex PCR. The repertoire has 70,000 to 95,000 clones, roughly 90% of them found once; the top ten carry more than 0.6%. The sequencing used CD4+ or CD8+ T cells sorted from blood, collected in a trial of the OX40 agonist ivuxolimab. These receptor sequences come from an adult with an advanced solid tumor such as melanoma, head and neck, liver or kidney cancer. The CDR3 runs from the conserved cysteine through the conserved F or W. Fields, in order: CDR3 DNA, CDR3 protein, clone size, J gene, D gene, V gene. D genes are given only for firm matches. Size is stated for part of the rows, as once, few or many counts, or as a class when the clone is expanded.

CDR3nt: TGTGCCACCGGGACAGGGTACGGGCTAGGAGCTTTCTTT; CDR3aa: CATGTGYGLGAFF; abundance: -; j_gene: TRBJ1-1; d_gene: TRBD1; v_gene: TRBV7-3
CDR3nt: TGTGCCAGCAGCTTAGCCTCAGGGCTAGCGGGAAGAAGGAGTGAGCAGTTCTTC; CDR3aa: CASSLASGLAGRRSEQFF; abundance: -; j_gene: TRBJ2-1; d_gene: TRBD2; v_gene: TRBV11-2
CDR3nt: TGTGCCAGCAGCCCGACGGGACAGGTTCGGGGCTACACCTTC; CDR3aa: CASSPTGQVRGYTF; abundance: -; j_gene: TRBJ1-2; d_gene: TRBD1; v_gene: TRBV11-2
CDR3nt: TGTGCCAGCAGCTTAAGGCCAGGATCCAATCAGCCCCAGCATTTT; CDR3aa: CASSLRPGSNQPQHF; abundance: -; j_gene: TRBJ1-5; d_gene: -; v_gene: TRBV7-6
CDR3nt: TGTGCCAGCAGCCCAGGGGAGGGGCGGACAGGGGGCTACAATGAGCAGTTCTTC; CDR3aa: CASSPGEGRTGGYNEQFF; abundance: -; j_gene: TRBJ2-1; d_gene: TRBD1; v_gene: TRBV11-3
CDR3nt: TGTGCCACCGACACAGGGGGCAACACTGAAGCTTTCTTT; CDR3aa: CATDTGGNTEAFF; abundance: once; j_gene: TRBJ1-1; d_gene: TRBD1; v_gene: TRBV6-5
CDR3nt: TGTGCCAGCAGTTTATGGCCTGGGGGGGGACTAGCGGGAGTGAAAGGGGCCAACGTCCTGACTTTC; CDR3aa: CASSLWPGGGLAGVKGANVLTF; abundance: -; j_gene: TRBJ2-6; d_gene: TRBD2; v_gene: TRBV28
CDR3nt: TGCAGCGTTGAAAGCCCCTACGAGCAGTACTTC; CDR3aa: CSVESPYEQYF; abundance: -; j_gene: TRBJ2-7; d_gene: -; v_gene: TRBV29-1
CDR3nt: TGTGCCAGCAGCTGGGGGGCAGGGAGTGGAAACACCATATATTTT; CDR3aa: CASSWGAGSGNTIYF; abundance: -; j_gene: TRBJ1-3; d_gene: -; v_gene: TRBV7-9
CDR3nt: TGTGCCAGCAGCTTAGCACGTGGTGGGGAGCAGTTCTTC; CDR3aa: CASSLARGGEQFF; abundance: -; j_gene: TRBJ2-1; d_gene: -; v_gene: TRBV7-3
CDR3nt: TGTGCCAGCTGGGGTTCCTACGAGCAGTACTTC; CDR3aa: CASWGSYEQYF; abundance: -; j_gene: TRBJ2-7; d_gene: -; v_gene: TRBV28
CDR3nt: TGCGCCAGCAGCTTGGTAGCGGAGCAAGGCACAGATACGCAGTATTTT; CDR3aa: CASSLVAEQGTDTQYF; abundance: -; j_gene: TRBJ2-3; d_gene: -; v_gene: TRBV5-1
CDR3nt: TGTGCCAGCAGCTTAGGAGACAGGGAGGGAGAAAAACTGTTTTTT; CDR3aa: CASSLGDREGEKLFF; abundance: -; j_gene: TRBJ1-4; d_gene: TRBD1; v_gene: TRBV7-9
CDR3nt: TGTGCCAGCAGCCTTACAGGGCCGAACTACGAGCAGTACTTC; CDR3aa: CASSLTGPNYEQYF; abundance: -; j_gene: TRBJ2-7; d_gene: -; v_gene: TRBV28
CDR3nt: TGCGCCAGCAGCCTCCTGGGTCAAGAGACCCAGTACTTC; CDR3aa: CASSLLGQETQYF; abundance: -; j_gene: TRBJ2-5; d_gene: -; v_gene: TRBV5-1
CDR3nt: TGTGCCAGCAGCACCCCGGGACTCTCCAATGAGCAGTTCTTC; CDR3aa: CASSTPGLSNEQFF; abundance: once; j_gene: TRBJ2-1; d_gene: -; v_gene: TRBV4-2
CDR3nt: TGTGCCAGCAGCTGGGGGGGCTCGAATCAGCCCCAGCATTTT; CDR3aa: CASSWGGSNQPQHF; abundance: few; j_gene: TRBJ1-5; d_gene: -; v_gene: TRBV28
CDR3nt: TGTGCCAGCAGTTTCAGTGGCGGGGCGCTCTACGAGCAGTACTTC; CDR3aa: CASSFSGGALYEQYF; abundance: -; j_gene: TRBJ2-7; d_gene: -; v_gene: TRBV28
CDR3nt: TGTGCCAGTAGAAGGACAGGGGTCAGGAGGGGGGAGCTGTTTTTT; CDR3aa: CASRRTGVRRGELFF; abundance: -; j_gene: TRBJ2-2; d_gene: TRBD1; v_gene: TRBV19
CDR3nt: TGTGCCAGCACGGCGGCGCCCCAAGAGACCCAGTACTTC; CDR3aa: CASTAAPQETQYF; abundance: -; j_gene: TRBJ2-5; d_gene: -; v_gene: TRBV10-3
CDR3nt: TGTGCCAGCATACTCCAGGAGGGCCTAGGTGAGCAGTTCTTC; CDR3aa: CASILQEGLGEQFF; abundance: -; j_gene: TRBJ2-1; d_gene: -; v_gene: TRBV2
CDR3nt: TGTGCCAGCCGCTCACCGGGGGGCCCCGATGGCTACACCTTC; CDR3aa: CASRSPGGPDGYTF; abundance: once; j_gene: TRBJ1-2; d_gene: -; v_gene: TRBV18
CDR3nt: TGTGCCAGCAGCTTGGGGAATTACTACGAGCAGTACTTC; CDR3aa: CASSLGNYYEQYF; abundance: once; j_gene: TRBJ2-7; d_gene: -; v_gene: TRBV5-1
CDR3nt: TGTGCCAGCAGCCAAGATTTACTAGCGGGGAAGACCCAGTACTTC; CDR3aa: CASSQDLLAGKTQYF; abundance: -; j_gene: TRBJ2-5; d_gene: TRBD2; v_gene: TRBV4-2
CDR3nt: TGTGCCAGCAGCCCTAATGTGGGGTACGAGCAGTACTTC; CDR3aa: CASSPNVGYEQYF; abundance: -; j_gene: TRBJ2-7; d_gene: -; v_gene: TRBV28
CDR3nt: TGCAGCGTTACAGGGAGAGCTAACTATGGCTACACCTTC; CDR3aa: CSVTGRANYGYTF; abundance: -; j_gene: TRBJ1-2; d_gene: -; v_gene: TRBV29-1
CDR3nt: TGTGCCAGTAGTAGGGGGGAGCTCACCGGGGAGCTGTTTTTT; CDR3aa: CASSRGELTGELFF; abundance: -; j_gene: TRBJ2-2; d_gene: -; v_gene: TRBV19
CDR3nt: TGCGCCAGCAGACAGGGCCCCGTCGGGGAGCTGTTTTTT; CDR3aa: CASRQGPVGELFF; abundance: once; j_gene: TRBJ2-2; d_gene: -; v_gene: TRBV4-1
CDR3nt: TGTGCCTGGAGACCACCCGGGCAGGGTCCTGAGCAGTTCTTC; CDR3aa: CAWRPPGQGPEQFF; abundance: -; j_gene: TRBJ2-1; d_gene: -; v_gene: TRBV30
CDR3nt: TGTGCCAGCAGCTTAGGACAGGGGAAGAACACTGAAGCTTTCTTT; CDR3aa: CASSLGQGKNTEAFF; abundance: once; j_gene: TRBJ1-1; d_gene: TRBD1; v_gene: TRBV11-3
CDR3nt: TGTGCCAGCAGACCCCGTGGTAGCGGTAGCGGAGATACGCAGTATTTT; CDR3aa: CASRPRGSGSGDTQYF; abundance: -; j_gene: TRBJ2-3; d_gene: -; v_gene: TRBV7-2
CDR3nt: TGTGCCTGGAGTGTAAACAGTCGAAACACCATATATTTT; CDR3aa: CAWSVNSRNTIYF; abundance: -; j_gene: TRBJ1-3; d_gene: -; v_gene: TRBV30
CDR3nt: TGCGCCAGCAGCCGGGTGGGAATCTACAATGAGCAGTTCTTC; CDR3aa: CASSRVGIYNEQFF; abundance: -; j_gene: TRBJ2-1; d_gene: -; v_gene: TRBV5-1
CDR3nt: TGTGCCAGCAGCAGGGACAGGGCGAACACTGAAGCTTTCTTT; CDR3aa: CASSRDRANTEAFF; abundance: -; j_gene: TRBJ1-1; d_gene: TRBD1; v_gene: TRBV6-5
CDR3nt: TGTGCCAGCAGCTCGACAGTATATGGCTACACCTTC; CDR3aa: CASSSTVYGYTF; abundance: -; j_gene: TRBJ1-2; d_gene: -; v_gene: TRBV11-2
CDR3nt: TGTGCCAGCGCCAGGGAATACCGGAATGCCGGGGAGCTGTTTTTT; CDR3aa: CASAREYRNAGELFF; abundance: -; j_gene: TRBJ2-2; d_gene: -; v_gene: TRBV6-1
CDR3nt: TGTGCCAGCTCACCACCTAGCGGGATACTCTACAATGAGCAGTTCTTC; CDR3aa: CASSPPSGILYNEQFF; abundance: -; j_gene: TRBJ2-1; d_gene: TRBD2; v_gene: TRBV18
CDR3nt: TGTGCCGGCAGTGACCTGACAGGGCCTAAAGGCGGCTACACCTTC; CDR3aa: CAGSDLTGPKGGYTF; abundance: -; j_gene: TRBJ1-2; d_gene: TRBD1; v_gene: TRBV2
CDR3nt: TGTGCCAGCAGTTCTACGGGACTAGCGGGAGGTCACGAGCAGTACTTC; CDR3aa: CASSSTGLAGGHEQYF; abundance: once; j_gene: TRBJ2-7; d_gene: TRBD2; v_gene: TRBV28
CDR3nt: TGTGCCAGCAGTTTAGCTTGGGGGAGGTCCTACAATGAGCAGTTCTTC; CDR3aa: CASSLAWGRSYNEQFF; abundance: -; j_gene: TRBJ2-1; d_gene: -; v_gene: TRBV28
CDR3nt: TGTGCCAGCAAAATGGTCCAAAACACTATGTACGAGCAGTACTTC; CDR3aa: CASKMVQNTMYEQYF; abundance: -; j_gene: TRBJ2-7; d_gene: -; v_gene: TRBV2
CDR3nt: TGTGCCAGCAGTCCTGGGACAGGGGTAAATCAGCCCCAGCATTTT; CDR3aa: CASSPGTGVNQPQHF; abundance: -; j_gene: TRBJ1-5; d_gene: TRBD1; v_gene: TRBV27
CDR3nt: TGTGCCAGCAGCGCCGAGGGGAGTCCGAACACTGAAGCTTTCTTT; CDR3aa: CASSAEGSPNTEAFF; abundance: -; j_gene: TRBJ1-1; d_gene: -; v_gene: TRBV9
CDR3nt: TGCGCCAGCAGCCAAGATCAGCGGGATTACAATGAGCAGTTCTTC; CDR3aa: CASSQDQRDYNEQFF; abundance: -; j_gene: TRBJ2-1; d_gene: TRBD2; v_gene: TRBV4-1
CDR3nt: TGTGCCAGCACGCCGGGTGCAACTAATGAAAAACTGTTTTTT; CDR3aa: CASTPGATNEKLFF; abundance: -; j_gene: TRBJ1-4; d_gene: -; v_gene: TRBV18
CDR3nt: TGTGCCAGCAGCCTGACGGTGTATGGCTACACCTTC; CDR3aa: CASSLTVYGYTF; abundance: -; j_gene: TRBJ1-2; d_gene: -; v_gene: TRBV11-2
CDR3nt: TGTGCCAGCAGGCAGGACCTAGCAACGCAGTATTTT; CDR3aa: CASRQDLATQYF; abundance: once; j_gene: TRBJ2-3; d_gene: -; v_gene: TRBV6-5
CDR3nt: TGCGCCAGCAGCTTGGAGAGGACTTCCACCGGGGAGCTGTTTTTT; CDR3aa: CASSLERTSTGELFF; abundance: -; j_gene: TRBJ2-2; d_gene: -; v_gene: TRBV5-1
CDR3nt: TGTGCCAGCAGCTTTCGACAGGGGGCTAGTGGTGGCTACACCTTC; CDR3aa: CASSFRQGASGGYTF; abundance: few; j_gene: TRBJ1-2; d_gene: TRBD1; v_gene: TRBV7-2